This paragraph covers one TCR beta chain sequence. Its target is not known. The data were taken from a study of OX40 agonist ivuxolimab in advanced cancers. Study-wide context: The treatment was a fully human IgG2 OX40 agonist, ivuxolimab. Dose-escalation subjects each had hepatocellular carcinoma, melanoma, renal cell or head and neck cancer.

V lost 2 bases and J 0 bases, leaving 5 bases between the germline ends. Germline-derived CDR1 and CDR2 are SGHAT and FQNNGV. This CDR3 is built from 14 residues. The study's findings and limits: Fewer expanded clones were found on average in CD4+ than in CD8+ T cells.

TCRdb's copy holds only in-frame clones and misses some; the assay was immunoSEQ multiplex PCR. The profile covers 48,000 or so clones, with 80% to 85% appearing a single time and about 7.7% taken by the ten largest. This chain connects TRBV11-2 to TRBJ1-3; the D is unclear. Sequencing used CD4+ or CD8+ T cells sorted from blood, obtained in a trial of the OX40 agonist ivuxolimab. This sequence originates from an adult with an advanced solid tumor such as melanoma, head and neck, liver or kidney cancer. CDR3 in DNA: TGTGCCAGCAGCTTATCCGACTCTGGAAACACCATATATTTT. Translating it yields CASSLSDSGNTIYF.